A selection of T cell receptor beta chains follows, all from one sample in a study of human T cells and chemical hapten exposure. TCRdb processed the RACE reads anew with MiXCR; each CDR3 protein has one entry. The sample has about 51,000 distinct CDR3 sequences, around a tenth seen once. The sequencing used whole blood, collected in connection with sensitization to the hapten diphenylcyclopropenone (DPC). Every receptor here comes from a woman aged 40 to 50 with alopecia areata. Some clones in this sample may be carry-over from other donors' samples. Both conserved end residues are part of each CDR3. A D gene is named only where the DNA matches it firmly. The size entry is marked missing in some rows and otherwise reads once, few, many or a size class.

j_gene | v_gene | abundance | d_gene | CDR3nt | CDR3aa
TRBJ2-6 | TRBV7-2 | many | TRBD1 | TGTGCCAGCAGCTTATATCCGACAGGGGCTGACACTGGGGCCAACGTCCTGACTTTC | CASSLYPTGADTGANVLTF
TRBJ1-1 | TRBV5-5 | many | NA | TGTGCCAGCAGCAGTGGCCTGATGAACACTGAAGCTTTCTTT | CASSSGLMNTEAFF
TRBJ2-3 | TRBV5-4 | few | NA | TGTGCCAGCAGCTTGGACGAGAGTACGCAGTATTTT | CASSLDESTQYF
TRBJ2-3 | TRBV27 | many | NA | TGTGCCAGCAGTGGAGGGGGCACAGATACGCAGTATTTT | CASSGGGTDTQYF
TRBJ2-7 | TRBV6-2/TRBV6-3 | many | NA | TGTGCCAGCAGTTACTCTAGGGAAGGCGGCTACGAGCAGTACTTC | CASSYSREGGYEQYF
TRBJ1-5 | TRBV5-4 | NA | NA | TGTGCCAGCAGCTTTGGCGGGGCCCCAAATCAGCCCCAGCATTTT | CASSFGGAPNQPQHF
TRBJ2-2 | TRBV19 | few | NA | TGTGCCAGCAGGGACGCTTCAAACACCGGGGAGCTGTTTTTT | CASRDASNTGELFF
TRBJ1-1 | TRBV7-8 | many | NA | TGTGCCAGCAGCCGAACCGGGTCTGAAGCTTTCTTT | CASSRTGSEAFF
TRBJ1-2 | TRBV3-1 | many | TRBD1 | TGTGCCAGCAGCCACTCGGACAGGTTTAACTATGGCTACACCTTC | CASSHSDRFNYGYTF
TRBJ2-7 | TRBV6-1 | few | NA | TGTGCCAGCCTTCCTCAGGGTCTGGTTCATTCCTACGAGCAGTACTTC | CASLPQGLVHSYEQYF
TRBJ2-1 | TRBV7-9 | many | TRBD2 | TGTGCCAGCAGCTTAGACTCGCTAGCGGGGGGGAATGAGCAGTTCTTC | CASSLDSLAGGNEQFF
TRBJ2-7 | TRBV28 | NA | TRBD2 | TGTGCCAGCCCCCCCGGACTAGCGGGGGGTAACGAGCAGTACTTC | CASPPGLAGGNEQYF
TRBJ2-3 | TRBV29-1 | many | NA | TGCAGCGTTGAAGTCGGGGCCACAGATACGCAGTATTTT | CSVEVGATDTQYF
TRBJ2-5 | TRBV20-1 | many | TRBD2 | TGCAGTGCTAGAGATCCCGCGGGGGTAAAAGAGACCCAGTACTTC | CSARDPAGVKETQYF
TRBJ2-7 | TRBV28 | many | TRBD1 | TGTGCCAGCAGTTTATCCGCGACAGGGTCCTACGAGCAGTACTTC | CASSLSATGSYEQYF
TRBJ1-5 | TRBV20-1 | NA | NA | TGCAGTGCTAGTGGGGCAGACAATCAGCCCCAGCATTTT | CSASGADNQPQHF
TRBJ2-7 | TRBV12-3/TRBV12-4 | NA | NA | TGTGCCAGCAGCCTGACCCCTTGGAGGGAGCAGTACTTC | CASSLTPWREQYF
TRBJ2-1 | TRBV29-1 | many | TRBD2 | TGCAGCGTTGAAGCACTAGCGGGGGCCCACAATGAGCAGTTCTTC | CSVEALAGAHNEQFF
TRBJ2-1 | TRBV20-1 | few | NA | TGCAGTGCTCAAGCGACCGTTAATGAGCAGTTCTTC | CSAQATVNEQFF
TRBJ1-1 | TRBV6-6 | many | NA | TGTGCCAGCATCCGAGGGTTTAACGCTAACACTGAAGCTTTCTTT | CASIRGFNANTEAFF
TRBJ2-2 | TRBV18 | few | NA | TGTGCCAGCTCACCACGGCGGGAGAACACCGGGGAGCTGTTTTTT | CASSPRRENTGELFF
TRBJ1-2 | TRBV11-2 | many | NA | TGTGCCAGCAGCTTAACCCCCCGGGGACGCGGTGATGGCTACACCTTC | CASSLTPRGRGDGYTF
TRBJ1-5 | TRBV30 | many | TRBD1 | TGTGCCTGCGACAGGGCGGGTCAGCCCCAGCATTTT | CACDRAGQPQHF
TRBJ1-2 | TRBV11-2 | many | TRBD1 | TGTGCCAGCAGCCCGAACAGGGGAGATGGCTACACCTTC | CASSPNRGDGYTF
TRBJ1-1 | TRBV7-9 | NA | NA | TGTGCCAGCAGCTTAGGCGGGGCCACTGAAGCTTTCTTT | CASSLGGATEAFF
TRBJ2-2 | TRBV7-9 | many | NA | TGTGCCAGCAGCCGGAGACAGAACAGCGGGGAGCTGTTTTTT | CASSRRQNSGELFF
TRBJ2-7 | TRBV7-9 | NA | TRBD2 | TGTGCCAGCAGCTTAAGGGAGGGCAGGGACTACGAGCAGTACTTC | CASSLREGRDYEQYF
TRBJ2-6 | TRBV6-2/TRBV6-3 | NA | NA | TGTGCCAGCAGTTACGGTGGATCTGGGGCCAACGTCCTGACTTTC | CASSYGGSGANVLTF
TRBJ2-5 | TRBV6-5 | many | TRBD2 | TGTGCCAGCCGCAAACTAGCGGCGGTGGAGACCCAGTACTTC | CASRKLAAVETQYF
TRBJ2-3 | TRBV20-1 | many | TRBD1 | TGCAGTGCTCCCGGGACAGGGGGCGCAGATACGCAGTATTTT | CSAPGTGGADTQYF
TRBJ2-2 | TRBV12-3/TRBV12-4 | many | TRBD2 | TGTGCCAGCAGTTTAGGGACTAGCGGGGGGCGGAACACCGGGGAGCTGTTTTTT | CASSLGTSGGRNTGELFF
TRBJ1-1 | TRBV18 | many | TRBD1 | TGTGCCAGCTCACCATCACAGGGGATGGACACTGAAGCTTTCTTT | CASSPSQGMDTEAFF
TRBJ2-3 | TRBV19 | many | TRBD2 | TGTGCCAGTAGTATAGGGCTAGCGGGGCCCTACTTT | CASSIGLAGPYF
TRBJ1-1 | TRBV11-1 | many | NA | TGTGCCAGCAGACCTCATACAGGGATCAAAAACACTGAAGCTTTCTTT | CASRPHTGIKNTEAFF
TRBJ1-1 | TRBV7-9 | NA | TRBD1 | TGTGCCAGCACACCACAGGGGACTGAAGCTTTCTTT | CASTPQGTEAFF
TRBJ1-2 | TRBV20-1 | many | NA | TGCAGTGCTAGAGACCTCAGGAGGATGGACTATGGCTACACCTTC | CSARDLRRMDYGYTF
TRBJ2-1 | TRBV6-4 | many | NA | TGTGCCAGCGCTACCGAGGGGGGGGAGTCTTACAATGAGCAGTTCTTC | CASATEGGESYNEQFF
TRBJ2-7 | TRBV6-1 | few | NA | TGTGCCAGCAGTGTGACTAGTTACTACGAGCAGTACTTC | CASSVTSYYEQYF
TRBJ2-7 | TRBV6-2/TRBV6-3 | many | NA | TGTGCCAGCAGTGAGACAGGCCCCTACGAGCAGTACTTC | CASSETGPYEQYF
TRBJ2-5 | TRBV4-1 | few | NA | TGCGCCAGCAGCCTAGGGACTGGGTACCAAGAGACCCAGTACTTC | CASSLGTGYQETQYF
TRBJ1-1 | TRBV7-3 | many | TRBD1 | TGTGCCAGCAGACAAGACAGGGGGTACACTGAAGCTTTCTTT | CASRQDRGYTEAFF